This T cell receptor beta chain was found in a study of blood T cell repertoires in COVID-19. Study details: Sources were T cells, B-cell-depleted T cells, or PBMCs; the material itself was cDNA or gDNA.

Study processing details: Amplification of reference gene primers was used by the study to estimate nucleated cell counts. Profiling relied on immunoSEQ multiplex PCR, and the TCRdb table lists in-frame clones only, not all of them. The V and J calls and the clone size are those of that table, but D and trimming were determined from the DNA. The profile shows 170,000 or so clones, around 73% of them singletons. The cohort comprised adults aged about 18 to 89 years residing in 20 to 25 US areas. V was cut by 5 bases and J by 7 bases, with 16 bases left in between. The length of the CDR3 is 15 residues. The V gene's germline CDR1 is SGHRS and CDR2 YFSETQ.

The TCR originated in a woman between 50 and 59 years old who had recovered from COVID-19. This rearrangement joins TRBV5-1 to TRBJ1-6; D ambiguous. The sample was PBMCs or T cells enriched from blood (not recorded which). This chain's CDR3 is CASRGDGLLNSPLHF. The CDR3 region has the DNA TGCGCCAGCAGGGGAGATGGCCTCTTGAATTCACCCCTCCACTTT.